Sequencing of this T cell receptor (beta chain) was carried out in a study of shared clonotypes between healthy human individuals. Study overall: Researchers assigned three CD4 naive, three CD4 memory, two CD8 naive and one CD8 memory plate to each donor. Study conclusions and caveats: Limited genetic and exposure-history diversity came from having few donors. Rarefaction curves obtained for sorted subsets showed sequencing incomplete despite large depth.

The ends were cut back, 5 bases at V and 5 bases at J, with 6 bases in the middle. The length of the CDR3 is 12 residues. Germline loops: CDR1 MRHNA, CDR2 SNTAGT. Concerning this clone itself: Antigen unknown.

Genomic DNA per cell subset filled all wells of several immunoSEQ plates. This table comes from immunoSEQ multiplex PCR, and its TCRdb copy is limited to in-frame clones, with some not included. Found here are about 2.4 million clones, around nine tenths of them singletons; the top ten hold roughly 0.15%. This chain links TRBV6-4 with TRBJ2-2; the D is unclear. The source of this sequence is a man aged 18 to 35 in good health. The sample consisted of naive CD4+ T cells sorted from blood. Subset denoted: CD45RA+ positively selected. The CDR3 region has the DNA TGTGCCAGCAGTAGAGGAACCGGGGAGCTGTTTTTT. Its translation is CASSRGTGELFF.